These 20 T cell receptor beta chains share one sample of origin, sequenced in a study of early T cells in non-severe SARS-CoV-2 infection. MiXCR, run by TCRdb on the 5' RACE reads, gives a single entry per CDR3 protein. The table has tens of thousands of distinct CDR3 sequences, roughly 6% seen once. Sequenced input: whole blood. The receptors here all came from an adult who was a healthcare worker with PCR-confirmed SARS-CoV-2 infection or an uninfected control (not recorded which).

This clonotype was observed at least ten times. V usage is TRBV7-2 and J usage is TRBJ2-7, with 9 bases fitting TRBD1. Germline V CDR1 and CDR2: SGHTA, FQGNSA. The CDR3 sequence is 13 residues long. Germline trimming cut 7 bases from V and 2 bases from J; bases unmatched to any gene: 3. CDR3 DNA sequence: TGTGCCAGCACCAGGACAGGGGCCTACGAGCAGTACTTC. Translating it yields CASTRTGAYEQYF.

This clonotype was counted many times. The genes are TRBV7-2 and TRBJ1-2; D not certain. Germline CDR1 reads SGHTA; CDR2 reads FQGNSA. This CDR3 is 14 amino acids long. V was pared by 3 bases and J by 2 bases, with 10 bases between. The CDR3 DNA reads TGTGCCAGCAGCTTTACGGGGATCAACTATGGCTACACCTTC. Its translation: CASSFTGINYGYTF.

This clonotype turned up a few times. The rearrangement joins TRBV9 to TRBJ2-7; D remains ambiguous. Germline V gene sequence: CDR1 SGDLS, CDR2 YYNGEE. This CDR3 is built from 15 residues. Trimming stripped 4 bases from V and 2 bases from J, with 16 bases between. CDR3 region: CASSSRVGPPYEQYF. The DNA of the CDR3 is TGTGCCAGCAGCTCCCGGGTTGGCCCACCCTACGAGCAGTACTTC.

This clonotype was seen ten or more times. This chain uses TRBV14 with TRBJ2-7; D remains ambiguous. V lost 0 bases and J lost 4, with 16 bases in between. Germline lookup yields CDR1 SGHDN and CDR2 FVKESK. The CDR3 runs to 16 residues. The CDR3 spells CASSQDGNRLRYEQYF. The CDR3 region has the DNA TGTGCCAGCAGCCAAGATGGTAACAGACTGAGATACGAGCAGTACTTC.

This clonotype was seen ten or more times. The chain joins TRBV12-3 or TRBV12-4 to TRBJ1-6; possibly TRBD1 for D (5 bases). Trimming removed 6 bases from V and 6 bases from J, with 12 bases in between. The CDR3 has 14 residues. This CDR3 is CASSWGTLNSPLHF. The CDR3 region has the DNA TGTGCCAGCAGCTGGGGGACCCTTAATTCACCCCTCCACTTT.

This clonotype appeared many times. This chain connects TRBV7-6 to TRBJ1-2, with 8 positions matching TRBD1. Germline-derived CDR1 and CDR2 are SGHVS and FNYEAQ. V shed 4 bases, J shed 2 bases, and the junction held 6 bases outside the gene matches. The CDR3 covers 15 residues. The CDR3 spells CASSSQQGGNYGYTF. The CDR3 nucleotides are TGTGCCAGCAGCTCGCAACAGGGGGGCAACTATGGCTACACCTTC.

This clonotype has ten or more counts. This chain links TRBV7-2 with TRBJ2-2; D is unresolved. Trimming left V 1 base short and J 0 bases short, with 12 bases between. Looked up from germline, CDR1 is SGHTA and CDR2 is FQGNSA. This CDR3 spans 17 amino acids. The DNA for the CDR3 is TGTGCCAGCAGCTTAGGATTGACCACTGCGAACACCGGGGAGCTGTTTTTT. Residues: CASSLGLTTANTGELFF.

This clonotype was observed many times. This chain joins TRBV6-1 and TRBJ2-1, with TRBD1 identical over 7 bases. The CDR3 covers 14 residues. V shed 6 bases and J 8 bases; nucleotides not matched to a gene: 10. Germline assignment: CDR1 MNHNS and CDR2 SASEGT. This chain's CDR3 is CASRRQGPGDEQFF. The CDR3 bases are TGTGCCAGCAGACGACAGGGACCTGGCGATGAGCAGTTCTTC.

Written as DNA, the CDR3 is TGTGCCAGCAGCCTTTCCCCGACAGGGTCAGAAGCAGATACGCAGTATTTT. Protein product: CASSLSPTGSEADTQYF. The genes are TRBV11-2 and TRBJ2-3, with 7 bases identical to TRBD1. Germline V gene data show CDR1 as SGHAT and CDR2 as FQNNGV. V lost 5 bases, J lost 4 bases, and 15 bases stayed unmatched. This CDR3 has 17 residues. The whole variable domain, filled in from reference TRBV11-2 and TRBJ2-3, reads EAGVAQSPRYKIIEKRQSVAFWCNPISGHATLYWYQQILGQGPKLLIQFQNNGVVDDSQLPKDRFSAERLKGVDSTLKIQPAKLEDSAVYLCASSLSPTGSEADTQYFGPGTRLTVL.

This clonotype has more than one count but fewer than ten. The V call is TRBV6-5, the J call TRBJ1-2; maybe TRBD1 (5 bases). Germline V CDR1 and CDR2: MNHEY, SVGAGI. CDR3 length equals 13 residues. V lost 5 bases and J 4 bases, leaving 11 bases between the germline ends. CDR3 region: CASSTGDFYGYTF. The CDR3 bases are TGTGCCAGCAGTACCGGGGACTTCTATGGCTACACCTTC.

This clonotype occurred many times. This chain uses TRBV7-9 with TRBJ2-6; D is uncertain. CDR1 and CDR2 (germline): SEHNR, FQNEAQ (reference sequence). CDR3 length: 14 residues. The V end was cut by 2 bases, the J end by 1 base, with 3 bases between. CDR3 sequence: CASSLSSGANVLTF. The DNA of the CDR3 is TGTGCCAGCAGCTTATCGTCTGGGGCCAACGTCCTGACTTTC.

This clonotype has a handful of counts. V gene TRBV28 combines with J gene TRBJ1-2; the D is unclear. Germline V gene data show CDR1 as MDHEN and CDR2 as SYDVKM. V lost 10 bases to trimming and J lost 7 bases, with 16 bases between them. The CDR3 has 12 residues. The CDR3 region is CATSGLQGGYTF. The CDR3 bases are TGTGCCACCTCGGGCCTCCAAGGTGGCTACACCTTC.

This clonotype was counted between two and nine times. The rearrangement joins TRBV3-1 to TRBJ2-5, with 11 bases fitting TRBD2. CDR1 is LGHDT and CDR2 is YNNKEL in the germline V gene (reference sequence). The CDR3 runs 15 residues. The V and J ends lost 7 bases and 2 bases, in that order; junction bases with no gene match: 6. CDR3 amino acids: CASNRGLAAQETQYF. CDR3 nucleotides: TGTGCCAGCAACCGGGGACTAGCGGCGCAAGAGACCCAGTACTTC.

This clonotype was recorded at least ten times. The chain carries TRBV6-4 and TRBJ2-3; D gene ambiguous. CDR1 is MRHNA, CDR2 SNTAGT, per germline. Trimming removed 2 bases from V and 1 base from J, with 4 bases in between. This CDR3 spans 13 amino acids. The CDR3 region has the DNA TGTGCCAGCAGTGACGGGGGCACAGATACGCAGTATTTT. This gives the protein CASSDGGTDTQYF.

This clonotype was seen more than once but under ten times. V is TRBV4-3 and J is TRBJ1-1; no clear D. The CDR3 is 15 residues long. Trimming took off 2 bases at V and 1 base at J, with 11 bases between the two ends. In germline, CDR1 is LGHNA, CDR2 YSLEER. The CDR3 DNA reads as TGCGCCAGCAGCCAAACTCAGTACGGGAACACTGAAGCTTTCTTT. Encoded protein: CASSQTQYGNTEAFF.

V gene TRBV29-1 combines with J gene TRBJ2-1; the D gene is possibly TRBD1 (6 bases). The CDR3 runs 13 residues. Germline V CDR1 and CDR2: SQVTM, ANQGSEA. V gave up 8 bases and J gave up 2 bases, with 13 bases separating them. The CDR3 DNA sequence: TGCAGCTTAGGGGGTTCAGCCTACAATGAGCAGTTCTTC. Amino acids: CSLGGSAYNEQFF.

The chain recombines TRBV3-1 with TRBJ2-5; D may match TRBD1 or TRBD2 (5 bases each). Per the germline V gene, CDR1 is LGHDT and CDR2 is YNNKEL (reference sequence). Trimming left V 4 bases short and J 4 bases short, with 13 bases between. The CDR3 has 14 amino acids. This chain's CDR3 is CASSLGVVRETQYF. The CDR3 DNA follows: TGTGCCAGCAGCCTGGGGGTTGTGAGAGAGACCCAGTACTTC.

In this sample, this clonotype turned up many times. This chain links TRBV7-3 with TRBJ1-2; 8 positions agree with TRBD1. CDR1 is SGHTA, CDR2 FQGTGA, per germline. The V segment lost 5 bases and the J segment 6 bases; nucleotides outside the gene matches: 11. CDR3 length: 15 residues. The CDR3 spells CASSPGTGPVDGYTF. The DNA for the CDR3 is TGTGCCAGCAGCCCAGGGACAGGCCCAGTAGATGGCTACACCTTC. The full variable domain, with the rest looked up from reference TRBV7-3 and TRBJ1-2, is GAGVSQTPSNKVTEKGKYVELRCDPISGHTALYWYRQSLGQGPEFLIYFQGTGAADDSGLPNDRFFAVRPEGSVSTLKIQRTERGDSAVYLCASSPGTGPVDGYTFGSGTRLTVV.

In this sample, this clonotype turned up many times. V and J are TRBV12-3 or TRBV12-4 and TRBJ2-1; 10 positions match TRBD2. The CDR3 totals 17 residues. V dropped 3 bases and J dropped 6; count of bases not matched to a gene: 11. CDR3 protein: CASSFADPGLAANEQFF. The DNA of the CDR3 is TGTGCCAGCAGTTTCGCAGATCCCGGACTAGCGGCCAATGAGCAGTTCTTC.

The chain joins TRBV6-6 to TRBJ1-1; 7 bases agree with TRBD1. Per the germline V gene, CDR1 is MNHNY and CDR2 is SVGAGI (reference sequence). J was trimmed by 4 bases and V by 6 bases; bases with no gene match: 8. The CDR3 totals 14 residues. The CDR3: CASSLDRVGTEAFF. The CDR3 DNA sequence: TGTGCCAGCAGCCTAGACAGGGTCGGCACTGAAGCTTTCTTT.